The T cell receptor beta chain described here comes from a study of read filtering for tumor transcriptome and immune sequencing (dated by TCRdb to the early 2020s). Broadly, across the study: The cohort was composed of approximately 17 male and approximately 15 female patients, with a mean age of about 68 years and an age range of about 40 to 90. Under revised international staging, about eight patients fell into R-ISS I, some 15 into R-ISS II and more than five into R-ISS III. After DNase treatment, whole-transcriptome libraries were prepared using the TruSeq RNA Access Library Prep Kit. Per sample, about 4.05 to 10.27 million TCR-region mapped reads were obtained with IR-seq, compared with only roughly 80 to 1,300 with RNA-seq. Using the same bone marrow samples, the study ran both targeted immune repertoire sequencing and bulk whole-transcriptome sequencing and then compared the TCR repertoires from each method. A main aim was a read-filtering strategy for immune repertoire data, specifically whether clonotypes supported by a single read should be removed.

This clonotype was seen many times. Its binding antigen is unknown. Base-call qualities are not available, and no considerably larger clone is one nucleotide away. Starting from roughly 370 ng RNA, TCR libraries were constructed with the Immunoverse kit using molecular barcoded adaptors that cover the alpha/delta and beta/gamma chains. The same RNA used for transcriptome sequencing was used for TCR library preparation. Sequencing of TCR libraries was carried out on an Illumina HiSeq 4000 with 2 x 150 cycles. As for the original processing: TCR reads were aligned to human V, D, J and C references and assembled into CDR3 clonotypes with MiXCR, including quality filtering and error correction. Clonotype counts and gene usage diversity were analyzed with the tcR package in R. Raw mapping reads were checked after the RNA-seq reads had been mapped by STAR aligner version 2.5.3a onto the human GRCh37 genome. IR-seq fastq files were randomly downsampled with Seqtk 1.3 to test the effect of sequencing depth on detected clonotypes. Starting from the raw public reads, TCRdb applied fastp trimming at Q25, assembled clones with MiXCR and retained in-frame beta chains. Every CDR3 protein is listed once, alongside the most common genes and DNA of its rows. These V and J calls derive from TCRdb rather than the authors' analysis. In all, the sample holds about 47,000 distinct CDR3 sequences, and less than 15% of those were seen once. Roughly 14% of the sample is in the top ten clones.

Each patient had bone marrow sampled at the time of active disease. Bone marrow mononuclear cells were isolated by Ficoll-Hypaque density gradient centrifugation. CD138-negative cells were obtained by negative selection after labeling with CD138 magnetic microbeads on a MACS separator, removing myeloma plasma cells. The purity of the isolated cells was checked by flow cytometry with CD138 antibodies on an Attune NxT. TRIzol reagent was used to extract total RNA, which was then quantified with a NanoDrop spectrophotometer. For each patient, the CD138-negative bone marrow sample underwent paired RNA-seq and IR-seq. Broader findings and caveats from the paper: The sorted CD138-negative fraction was a mixed bone marrow immune population, not purified T cells. IR-seq captured clonotypes at much higher depth and more reliably than RNA-seq, and smaller IR-seq throughput sufficed to identify most shared clonotypes. Single-read clonotypes made up roughly four fifths of clonotypes but roughly 3.2% of total reads in IR-seq, and 74.6% of clonotypes and 44.6% of reads in RNA-seq. When single-read clonotypes were removed, the proportions of shared clonotypes in IR-seq and RNA-seq correlated more strongly.

There are 13 amino acids in the CDR3, from cysteine to phenylalanine inclusive. The retained sequence is limited to the CDR3, 39 bases, with the frame set at the first base. V and J are truncated by 5 bases and 4 bases respectively, leaving an intervening sequence of 9 bases. The germline V gene specifies KGHSH as CDR1 and LQKENI as CDR2. The specimen was a population of CD138-negative cells sorted from bone marrow. Per the publication, the cell subset or site label means: bone marrow mononuclear cells depleted of CD138+ plasma/myeloma cells by negative magnetic selection. The rearranged chain carries TRBV18 and TRBJ1-5; the D gene assignment is ambiguous. This clonotype originated in a donor older than 35 with multiple myeloma. The nucleotides are TGTGCCAGCTCAAATAGCCTAAATCAGCCCCAGCATTTT. Its translation reads: CASSNSLNQPQHF.